Below are 30 T cell receptor beta chains sequenced from a single sample in a study of vaccination effects on CD4 cells after COVID-19. These TCRs are of unknown antigen specificity. Sequencing was performed with immunoSEQ multiplex PCR; in TCRdb, only in-frame clones are kept and a portion is missing. The data show 42,000 or so clones, over 60% seen once. When around nine days of culture had elapsed, CD4+ T cells were isolated. The cohort was immunized with two doses of either the BNT162b2 or mRNA-1273 vaccine. This specimen was CD4+ T cells from PBMCs cultured without peptide, taken after COVID-19 vaccination. These receptors originate from a human donor who received a COVID-19 vaccine.

V usage is TRBV30 and J usage is TRBJ2-1; TRBD1 matches 9 bases. Germline loops: CDR1 GTSNPN, CDR2 SVGIG (reference sequence). This CDR3 comprises 14 residues. Unmatched junction bases numbered 6, after V lost 3 bases and J lost 6 bases. The CDR3 reads CAWSLQGAVNEQFF. CDR3 nucleotides: TGTGCCTGGAGCCTACAGGGGGCGGTCAATGAGCAGTTCTTC. Variable domain in full (rest from reference TRBV30 and TRBJ2-1): SQTIHQWPATLVQPVGSPLSLECTVEGTSNPNLYWYRQAAGRGLQLLFYSVGIGQISSEVPQNLSASRPQDRQFILSSKKLLLSDSGFYLCAWSLQGAVNEQFFGPGTRLTVL.

V and J are TRBV19 and TRBJ1-2; unclear D gene. The V and J ends lost 8 bases and 4 bases respectively, with 17 bases between them. Germline V lookup: CDR1 LNHDA, CDR2 SQIVND (reference sequence). The CDR3 spans 14 residues. CDR3 nucleotide sequence: TGTGCCAGTCTGACACAAGACCGAAGCTATGGCTACACCTTC. It encodes CASLTQDRSYGYTF.

This chain uses TRBV18 with TRBJ2-7; D is possibly TRBD2 (5 bases). Per the germline V gene, CDR1 is KGHSH and CDR2 is LQKENI. Trimming left V 0 bases short and J 2 bases short, with 8 bases between. CDR3 length equals 14 residues. The chain's CDR3 is CASSPPNGAYEQYF. The CDR3 DNA reads as TGTGCCAGCTCACCACCCAACGGGGCCTACGAGCAGTACTTC.

The CDR3 DNA sequence: TGTGCCAGCTCACCGGGCACTCTCACAAATGAAAAACTGTTTTTT. Its protein is CASSPGTLTNEKLFF. The J gene is TRBJ1-4, the V gene TRBV18; no definite D call. This CDR3 contains 15 residues. V lost 3 bases and J lost 5, with 13 bases in between. Germline loops: CDR1 KGHSH, CDR2 LQKENI.

This clone was counted once. The J gene is TRBJ1-3, the V gene TRBV5-1; 9 nucleotides line up with TRBD1. In germline, CDR1 is SGHRS, CDR2 YFSETQ. CDR3 size: 15 residues. Losses at the gene ends were 0 bases for V and 2 bases for J; bases not matched to a gene: 0. The CDR3: CASSLGQGAGNTIYF. In nucleotides, the CDR3 is TGCGCCAGCAGCTTGGGACAGGGGGCTGGAAACACCATATATTTT.

This clone was counted between two and nine times. The V gene is TRBV18, the J gene TRBJ1-5, with D unclear. V was clipped by 6 bases and J by 0 bases, with 15 bases between them. The CDR3 covers 16 residues. Germline CDR1 is KGHSH and CDR2 is LQKENI. The CDR3 is CASSLTLSDSNQPQHF. Written as DNA, the CDR3 is TGTGCCAGCTCGCTTACTTTATCGGATAGCAATCAGCCCCAGCATTTT.

CDR3 in DNA: TGTGCCAGCAGCGCCGTTAGAGGGAGCAGCGCGGGAGGGGTCGAGCAGTACTTC. This gives the protein CASSAVRGSSAGGVEQYF. This chain links TRBV7-9 with TRBJ2-7; TRBD2 aligns across 9 bases. The CDR3 is 18 residues long. Germline values: CDR1 SEHNR, CDR2 FQNEAQ (reference sequence). V dropped 5 bases and J dropped 6; count of bases not matched to a gene: 20.

The CDR3 nucleotides read TGCGCCAGCAGCCAAGCTCCTGCCACTTCAAATCAGCCCCAGCATTTT. The encoded protein is CASSQAPATSNQPQHF. The rearrangement joins TRBV4-1 to TRBJ1-5; D is ambiguous. Per germline, CDR1 MGHRA and CDR2 YSYEKL. CDR3 length: 16 residues. Trimming cost V 1 base and J 4 bases, with 14 bases left between them.

The chain carries TRBV20-1 and TRBJ2-7, with 8 positions matching TRBD2. Germline V gene data show CDR1 as DFQATT and CDR2 as SNEGSKA (reference sequence). Unmatched junction bases numbered 10, after V lost 3 bases and J lost 0 bases. This CDR3 contains 16 residues. CDR3 sequence reads: CSASGKAGGTSYEQYF. CDR3 bases: TGCAGTGCTAGTGGGAAGGCGGGAGGCACCTCCTACGAGCAGTACTTC.

The CDR3 coding sequence is TGTGCCAGCAGCTTAGTAAGGCAGCCTTATTCACCCCTCCACTTT. Translating it yields CASSLVRQPYSPLHF. J is TRBJ1-6 and V is TRBV11-3, with D uncertain. This CDR3 is built from 15 residues. The V gene's germline CDR1 is SGHNT and CDR2 YENEEA. V shed 1 base and J shed 8 bases, with 12 bases lying between them.

CDR3 coding DNA: TGCAGCGTCCGCAAGGGTACTAGCGGCTACGAGCAGTACTTC. This sequence encodes CSVRKGTSGYEQYF. The chain uses TRBV29-1 and TRBJ2-7; 8 positions agree with TRBD2. CDR1 is SQVTM and CDR2 is ANQGSEA in the germline V gene. The CDR3 loop spans 14 amino acids. Unmatched junction bases numbered 10, after V lost 6 bases and J lost 3 bases.

The chain recombines TRBV29-1 with TRBJ1-2; tentative D call: TRBD1 (6 bases). CDR1 and CDR2 from the germline V gene are SQVTM and ANQGSEA. The V gene lost 7 bases and the J gene lost 0 bases, with 27 bases spanning the gap. This CDR3 is 18 amino acids long. The CDR3 sequence: CSAEYDRSARGPNYGYTF. The CDR3 coding sequence is TGCAGCGCTGAGTACGACAGGTCGGCGAGGGGACCTAACTATGGCTACACCTTC.

The chain employs TRBV18 and TRBJ1-1; no clear D gene. V dropped 3 bases and J dropped 5 bases, with 10 bases sitting between them. Germline CDR1 reads KGHSH; CDR2 reads LQKENI. The CDR3 runs 13 residues. This chain's CDR3 is CASSPGLYTEAFF. CDR3 coding DNA: TGTGCCAGCTCACCTGGATTGTATACTGAAGCTTTCTTT.

The sample holds one count of this clone. V is TRBV29-1 and J is TRBJ2-3; 10 bases match TRBD2. J lost 2 bases, V lost 2 bases, and 7 bases had no gene match. The CDR3 extends over 16 amino acids. The germline V gene encodes CDR1 SQVTM and CDR2 ANQGSEA. CDR3 amino acids: CSVEPLSGGYTDTQYF. CDR3 nucleotides: TGCAGCGTTGAACCCCTTAGCGGGGGGTACACAGATACGCAGTATTTT.

A few counts support this clone. This chain joins TRBV3-1 (or the pseudogene TRBV3-2) and TRBJ1-1; TRBD1 matches 8 bases. CDR1 and CDR2 (germline): LGHDT, YNNKEL (reference sequence). This CDR3 is built from 13 residues. V shed 5 bases and J 7 bases; nucleotides not matched to a gene: 6. The DNA of the CDR3 is TGTGCCAGCAGCACCAGGGGGCATGGTGAAGCTTTCTTT. It translates to CASSTRGHGEAFF.

V and J are TRBV29-1 and TRBJ1-1, with unresolved D. Germline values: CDR1 SQVTM, CDR2 ANQGSEA. With 8 bases removed from V and 5 bases from J, the gap between germline ends came to 24 bases. This CDR3 spans 15 amino acids. In DNA form, the CDR3 reads TGCAGCTTGACTGGGTCGGTCGGTAAAGGTACTGAAGCTTTCTTT. It encodes CSLTGSVGKGTEAFF.

The genes are TRBV18 and TRBJ2-7; 11 nucleotides agree with TRBD2. V lost 3 bases and J lost 4; bases outside the gene matches: 5. This CDR3 comprises 15 residues. Germline CDR1 and CDR2: KGHSH and LQKENI. The CDR3 sequence is CASSPGTSGKYEQYF. As DNA, the CDR3 is TGTGCCAGCTCACCCGGGACTAGCGGCAAATACGAGCAGTACTTC.

The chain combines TRBV5-1 with TRBJ1-4; 8 bases are shared with TRBD1. This CDR3 is built from 16 residues. V lost 0 bases and J lost 8; bases outside the gene matches: 9. Germline CDR1 reads SGHRS; CDR2 reads YFSETQ. The CDR3 sequence is CASSLGSGGPGEKLFF. Written as DNA, the CDR3 is TGCGCCAGCAGCTTGGGTTCAGGGGGCCCGGGGGAAAAACTGTTTTTT.

The rearrangement joins TRBV10-3 to TRBJ1-3, with 8 bases that match TRBD1. The CDR3 contains 15 residues. Germline V gives CDR1 ENHRY, CDR2 SYGVKD. V gave up 6 bases and J gave up 8 bases; unmatched junction bases: 12. The CDR3 bases are TGTGCCATCAGCGGGACAGGCCCTTTACGGGACACCATATATTTT. This sequence encodes CAISGTGPLRDTIYF.

The chain carries TRBV7-2 and TRBJ1-1; 8 bases are shared with TRBD1. V was clipped by 4 bases and J by 5 bases; unmatched bases: 15. This CDR3 is 17 amino acids long. CDR1 and CDR2 (germline): SGHTA, FQGNSA. The CDR3 spells CASSSNNFRGPGTEAFF. The CDR3 bases are TGTGCCAGCAGCTCAAACAATTTCAGGGGGCCAGGGACTGAAGCTTTCTTT. Looking up the rest from reference TRBV7-2 and TRBJ1-1 gives the full variable domain: GAGVSQSPSNKVTEKGKDVELRCDPISGHTALYWYRQSLGQGLEFLIYFQGNSAPDKSGLPSDRFSAERTGGSVSTLTIQRTQQEDSAVYLCASSSNNFRGPGTEAFFGQGTRLTVV.

The rearrangement joins TRBV3-1 (or the pseudogene TRBV3-2) to TRBJ2-5, with 8 bases that match TRBD2. Looked up from germline, CDR1 is LGHDT and CDR2 is YNNKEL (reference sequence). V dropped 0 bases and J dropped 5; count of bases not matched to a gene: 20. There are 20 residues in the CDR3. CDR3 sequence reads: CASSQDSPWFHRGGRETQYF. In nucleotides, the CDR3 is TGTGCCAGCAGCCAAGATAGCCCTTGGTTTCATCGGGGGGGCCGCGAGACCCAGTACTTC.

The rearrangement joins TRBV29-1 to TRBJ2-3; TRBD2 aligns across 9 bases. CDR1 and CDR2 from the germline V gene are SQVTM and ANQGSEA. Trimming took 6 bases from V and 2 from J; bases not matched to a gene: 6. The length of the CDR3 is 14 residues. The CDR3 loop is CSVVAGANTDTQYF. The CDR3 nucleotides read TGCAGCGTCGTAGCGGGAGCTAACACAGATACGCAGTATTTT.

The V call is TRBV5-8, the J call TRBJ2-7; 10 nucleotides align to TRBD2. The V gene end was trimmed by 5 bases and the J gene end by 2 bases; junction bases not matched to a gene: 7. Germline V gives CDR1 SGHTS, CDR2 YDEGEE. The CDR3 spans 15 residues. Here the CDR3 DNA reads TGTGCCAGCAGATCAGGGAGCGGGAGGGCCTACGAGCAGTACTTC. Translating it yields CASRSGSGRAYEQYF.

This clone has just one count. The genes are TRBV6-5 and TRBJ1-1; a possible D gene is TRBD1 (5 bases). V lost 7 bases and J lost 10, with 19 bases in between. There are 13 residues in the CDR3. CDR1 and CDR2 (germline): MNHEY, SVGAGI. DNA for the CDR3: TGTGCCAGCACCGGTCCCGGGACGGCAAGAGCTTTCTTT. Protein sequence: CASTGPGTARAFF.

The rearrangement uses TRBV11-2 and TRBJ1-5, with D unclear. V lost 1 base, J lost 6 bases, and 16 bases lay in between. This CDR3 has 16 amino acids. Germline V gives CDR1 SGHAT, CDR2 FQNNGV. CDR3 DNA sequence: TGTGCCAGCAGCTTAGCCGGCGGAGGTAACGCTCAGCCCCAGCATTTT. It yields the protein CASSLAGGGNAQPQHF.

The genes are TRBV15 and TRBJ2-7, with no clear D. Germline V gene data show CDR1 as LNHNV and CDR2 as YYDKDF (reference sequence). Trimming cost V 5 bases and J 4 bases, with 15 bases left between them. This CDR3 has 14 amino acids. The CDR3 DNA is TGTGCCACCAGCCGCTTGTTGGGCCAGTACGAGCAGTACTTC. Amino acid sequence: CATSRLLGQYEQYF. Variable domain in full (rest from reference TRBV15 and TRBJ2-7): DAMVIQNPRYQVTQFGKPVTLSCSQTLNHNVMYWYQQKSSQAPKLLFHYYDKDFNNEADTPDNFQSRRPNTSFCFLDIRSPGLGDTAMYLCATSRLLGQYEQYFGPGTRLTVT.

The chain combines TRBV7-8 with TRBJ1-4, with a possible D match to TRBD1 (5 bases). This CDR3 region has 16 residues. Trimming cost V 2 bases and J 7 bases, with 17 bases left between them. Germline V gene sequence: CDR1 SGHVS, CDR2 FQNEAQ. The CDR3 DNA reads as TGTGCCAGCAGCTTACCCCCCATTGGGGCCGGTGAAAAACTGTTTTTT. As protein: CASSLPPIGAGEKLFF.

This clone was counted between two and nine times. The chain uses TRBV7-9 and TRBJ2-7; 9 bases align to TRBD2. The CDR3 loop spans 15 amino acids. CDR1 SEHNR and CDR2 FQNEAQ come from the germline V gene (reference sequence). The trim removed 4 bases at V and 2 bases at J, leaving 6 bases unmatched. The CDR3 bases are TGTGCCAGCAGCTCCGGGACTAGCATAACCTACGAGCAGTACTTC. Translated, it gives CASSSGTSITYEQYF. Combining the CDR3 with reference TRBV7-9 and TRBJ2-7 gives the whole variable domain DTGVSQNPRHKITKRGQNVTFRCDPISEHNRLYWYRQTLGQGPEFLTYFQNEAQLEKSRLLSDRFSAERPKGSFSTLEIQRTEQGDSAMYLCASSSGTSITYEQYFGPGTRLTVT.

The chain uses TRBV5-4 and TRBJ2-6, with D perhaps assigned TRBD1 or TRBD2 (5 bases each). With 0 bases removed from V and 5 bases from J, the gap between germline ends came to 9 bases. Germline loops: CDR1 SGHNT, CDR2 YYREEE (reference sequence). CDR3 length equals 15 residues. The CDR3 DNA sequence: TGTGCCAGCAGCTTGGGGGGGTCCAGGGCCAACGTCCTGACTTTC. As protein: CASSLGGSRANVLTF.

CDR3 sequence: CASRADRTSGSTDTQYF. CDR3 nucleotide sequence: TGTGCCAGCAGAGCCGATAGGACTAGCGGGAGCACAGATACGCAGTATTTT. The V and J genes are TRBV2 and TRBJ2-3, with 11 bases aligning to TRBD2. Germline lookup yields CDR1 SNHLY and CDR2 FYNNEI. Germline trimming cut 6 bases from V and 0 bases from J; bases unmatched to any gene: 8. CDR3 size: 17 residues.